This T cell receptor (beta chain) was obtained from a study of T cell responses to AZD1222 COVID-19 vaccine. Study results and limitations: After two AZD1222 doses, spike-specific TCR breadth and depth rose versus day 0. The repertoires were collected only after the peak T cell response. Researchers report vaccine-associated CD4 TCRs spanning spike, with dominance at 160-218 and 743-854.

This table comes from immunoSEQ multiplex PCR, and its TCRdb copy is limited to in-frame clones, with some not included. This table holds 80,000 to 100,000 clones, 86% found once. A word on this clone: Its specificity is unknown.

This CDR3 comprises 14 residues. Germline V CDR1 and CDR2: MDHEN, SYDVKM. V dropped 7 bases and J dropped 4 bases, with 14 bases sitting between them. V usage is TRBV28 and J usage is TRBJ1-3, with D perhaps TRBD1 (6 bases). Sequencing was performed on peripheral blood, taken 28 days after the second AZD1222 dose. The TCR was taken from an adult who received the AZD1222 COVID-19 vaccine. CDR3 loop: CASKSGDRGNTIYF. DNA for the CDR3: TGTGCCAGCAAGTCAGGGGATCGAGGAAACACCATATATTTT. Full variable domain (missing parts from reference TRBV28 and TRBJ1-3): DVKVTQSSRYLVKRTGEKVFLECVQDMDHENMFWYRQDPGLGLRLIYFSYDVKMKEKGDIPEGYSVSREKKERFSLILESASTNQTSMYLCASKSGDRGNTIYFGEGSWLTVV.